These 29 T cell receptor beta chains share one sample of origin, sequenced in a study of regulatory T cells in long-lasting Graves disease (dated by TCRdb to the early 2020s). This specimen's time point label, per the study, means: newly diagnosed GD, antithyroid drugs for less than 3 months. For both TCR sequencing and RNA sequencing, RNA was extracted from PBMCs using TRIzol. The library was built by means of multiplex PCR. TCRdb lists the instrument as Illumina HiSeq 4000. TCR beta libraries were built with iRepertoire HTBI primers and Arm-PCR amplification of CDR3 regions. TCRdb reprocessing: public reads trimmed at Q25 with fastp, clones called with MiXCR, in-frame beta chains kept. Rows with a matching CDR3 protein are joined into one entry that keeps the most common DNA and genes. This sample comprises roughly 400,000 distinct CDR3 sequences, about 16% of them detected only once. The ten largest make up around a quarter of the sample.

These data also formed part of another study, on T cells in Graves' hyperthyroidism and ophthalmopathy.

Material: peripheral blood mononuclear cells (PBMCs), obtained at new diagnosis, from a patient treated with antithyroid drugs. The receptors come from a woman aged 18-29 years with Graves disease. Donor details come from another sample of the same person, matched by shared clones.

This clonotype was counted many times. This chain links TRBV6-2 or TRBV6-3 with TRBJ2-5, with 7 positions matching TRBD1. Germline trimming cut 2 bases from V and 5 bases from J; bases unmatched to any gene: 8. The CDR3 is made up of 15 amino acids. Germline V lookup: CDR1 MNHEY, CDR2 SVGEGT. In DNA form, the CDR3 reads TGTGCCAGCAGTTACCGACAGGGTCTAGGGGAGACCCAGTACTTC. As protein: CASSYRQGLGETQYF.

This clonotype was observed at least ten times. This chain uses TRBV6-1 with TRBJ1-2; 10 nucleotides agree with TRBD1. V was pared by 5 bases and J by 4 bases, with 10 bases of the junction left unmatched. Germline values: CDR1 MNHNS, CDR2 SASEGT. The CDR3 length is 16 residues. For the CDR3, the DNA is TGTGCCAGCAGTCCGAGGACAGGGGGTTCCCTCTATGGCTACACCTTC. It is translated as CASSPRTGGSLYGYTF.

The chain has TRBV30 and TRBJ2-3, with a weak D call TRBD2 (5 bases). Between the trimmed V and J ends, which lost 0 bases and 0 bases, there was a span of 10 bases. The CDR3 has 15 residues. Germline CDR1 and CDR2: GTSNPN and SVGIG (reference sequence). CDR3 sequence reads: CAWSVLGLSTDTQYF. The DNA of the CDR3 is TGTGCCTGGAGTGTATTAGGACTTAGCACAGATACGCAGTATTTT.

This clonotype was detected many times. The J gene is TRBJ2-1, the V gene TRBV7-2, with 11 bases identical to TRBD2. Trimming took 5 bases from V and 6 from J; bases not matched to a gene: 9. There are 16 residues in the CDR3. The V gene's germline CDR1 is SGHTA and CDR2 FQGNSA. CDR3 coding DNA: TGTGCCAGCAGCATAGGATCGGGACTAGCGGTCAATGAGCAGTTCTTC. Protein product: CASSIGSGLAVNEQFF.

The V call is TRBV7-8, the J call TRBJ1-3, with 7 bases identical to TRBD1. Germline V lookup: CDR1 SGHVS, CDR2 FQNEAQ. The CDR3 spans 16 residues. The trim removed 3 bases at V and 2 bases at J, leaving 7 bases unmatched. CDR3 residues: CASSFLTGAAGNTIYF. CDR3 bases: TGTGCCAGCAGCTTCCTAACAGGGGCCGCTGGAAACACCATATATTTT.

Concerning this clonotype: A read error may be the cause here, since a much bigger clone is one base away. J is TRBJ2-1 and V is TRBV20-1; 11 nucleotides line up with TRBD2. Per germline, CDR1 DFQATT and CDR2 SNEGSKA (reference sequence). J was trimmed by 10 bases and V by 1 base; bases with no gene match: 9. This CDR3 contains 15 residues. DNA of the CDR3: TGCAGTGCTAGAGGAACTAGCGGGAGACCCTACGAGCAGTTCTTC. Encoded protein: CSARGTSGRPYEQFF.

This rearrangement joins TRBV6-1 to TRBJ2-4; 8 nucleotides align to TRBD1. The CDR3 is made up of 16 amino acids. V lost 3 bases, J lost 7 bases, and 11 bases stayed unmatched. Per germline, CDR1 MNHNS and CDR2 SASEGT. DNA for the CDR3: TGTGCCAGCAGTGAGCAGTCCCAGGGGGCTTGGAACATTCAGTACTTC. Translating it yields CASSEQSQGAWNIQYF.

With regard to this clonotype: This could be a read error, since a much larger clone is one nucleotide away. V gene TRBV28 combines with J gene TRBJ2-7; TRBD1 might be the D (5 bases). V gave up 4 bases and J gave up 3 bases, with 19 bases separating them. Germline CDR1 reads MDHEN; CDR2 reads SYDVKM. This CDR3 contains 16 residues. The CDR3 DNA reads TGTGCCAGCAGTTCCCTTACAGGTACTCCCTTCTACGAGCAGTACTTC. It yields the protein CASSSLTGTPFYEQYF.

With respect to this clonotype: One end of the junction does not line up with germline, which may come from a read error. The chain recombines TRBV6-9 with TRBJ1-1; TRBD1 is a possible D gene (5 bases). This CDR3 contains 14 residues. CDR1 and CDR2 (germline): MNHGY, SVAAGI. The CDR3 bases are TGTGCCAGCAGTTACCGGGACGGAAAGAATGAAGCTCTCTTT. Protein product: CASSYRDGKNEALF.

CDR3 protein: CASSPEEGYNEQFF. CDR3 nucleotide sequence: TGTGCCAGCTCACCGGAAGAGGGTTACAATGAGCAGTTCTTC. The V gene is TRBV18, the J gene TRBJ2-1; possibly TRBD2 for D (5 bases). The CDR3 length is 14 residues. Per the germline V gene, CDR1 is KGHSH and CDR2 is LQKENI. V was pared by 3 bases and J by 4 bases, with 10 bases between.

In its sample, this clonotype was seen many times. The V call is TRBV9, the J call TRBJ2-1; 9 bases fit TRBD2. Germline CDR1 and CDR2: SGDLS and YYNGEE. The V gene end was trimmed by 3 bases and the J gene end by 8 bases; junction bases not matched to a gene: 9. The CDR3 length is 15 residues. CDR3 residues: CASSAYLAGLDEQFF. CDR3 sequence (DNA): TGTGCCAGCAGCGCCTACCTAGCGGGATTAGATGAGCAGTTCTTC.

This clonotype was observed at least ten times. The J gene is TRBJ2-7, the V gene TRBV7-3; 10 bases are a match to TRBD1. The CDR3 sequence is 15 residues long. Germline loops: CDR1 SGHTA, CDR2 FQGTGA. After removal of 5 bases from V and 5 bases from J, the junction contained 9 bases not matched to a gene. The CDR3 DNA sequence: TGTGCCAGCAGCACCCAACCGGGACAGGGGAACGAGCAGTACTTC. Translation: CASSTQPGQGNEQYF. The full variable domain, rest sourced from reference TRBV7-3 and TRBJ2-7, is GAGVSQTPSNKVTEKGKYVELRCDPISGHTALYWYRQSLGQGPEFLIYFQGTGAADDSGLPNDRFFAVRPEGSVSTLKIQRTERGDSAVYLCASSTQPGQGNEQYFGPGTRLTVT.

This clonotype occurred a few times. The V and J genes are TRBV20-1 and TRBJ2-7, with TRBD2 matching 9 bases. The J segment lost 7 bases and the V segment lost 6 bases, leaving 13 bases of the junction unmatched. This CDR3 comprises 14 residues. Looked up from germline, CDR1 is DFQATT and CDR2 is SNEGSKA (reference sequence). CDR3 sequence (DNA): TGCAGTGCCATGAGTCTGGGACTAGCTAGAGAGCAGTACTTC. Translating gives CSAMSLGLAREQYF.

This clonotype appeared a few times. The genes are TRBV7-8 and TRBJ2-2; 7 nucleotides align to TRBD1. Germline V gene data show CDR1 as SGHVS and CDR2 as FQNEAQ. J lost 6 bases, V lost 0 bases, and 10 bases had no gene match. The CDR3 contains 17 residues. The CDR3 sequence: CASSLAVGRGRAGELFF. The CDR3 DNA reads TGTGCCAGCAGCTTAGCGGTTGGTAGGGGGCGAGCCGGGGAGCTGTTTTTT. Using reference TRBV7-8 and TRBJ2-2 for the parts outside the CDR3, the full variable domain is GAGVSQSPRYKVAKRGQDVALRCDPISGHVSLFWYQQALGQGPEFLTYFQNEAQLDKSGLPSDRFFAERPEGSVSTLKIQRTQQEDSAVYLCASSLAVGRGRAGELFFGEGSRLTVL.

This chain connects TRBV4-3 to TRBJ2-2; D uncertain. This CDR3 spans 16 amino acids. The V end was cut by 1 base, the J end by 0 bases, with 9 bases between. Germline V gene lookup returns CDR1 LGHNA and CDR2 YSLEER. CDR3 loop: CASSQVSFANTGELFF. The CDR3 DNA reads as TGCGCCAGCAGCCAAGTAAGCTTCGCGAACACCGGGGAGCTGTTTTTT.

The CDR3 is CASSYGLVETQYF. The CDR3 coding sequence is TGTGCCAGCAGTTATGGTCTAGTGGAGACCCAGTACTTC. The chain couples TRBV6-4 to TRBJ2-5; D is unclear. There are 13 residues in the CDR3. V gave up 5 bases and J gave up 5 bases, with 12 bases separating them. Germline lookup yields CDR1 MRHNA and CDR2 SNTAGT.

The J gene is TRBJ1-5, the V gene TRBV12-5, with 10 bases that match TRBD1. Trimming cost V 0 bases and J 5 bases; bases outside gene matches: 19. The CDR3 is 21 residues long. Looked up from germline, CDR1 is LGHNT and CDR2 is FRNRAP. The CDR3 loop reads CASGLVKDGAYGQGEDQPQHF. The CDR3 DNA reads TGTGCTAGTGGTTTGGTTAAGGATGGAGCTTACGGACAGGGGGAGGATCAGCCCCAGCATTTT.

This clonotype showed up many times. The rearrangement links TRBV11-1 to TRBJ2-2, with D perhaps matching TRBD1 (6 bases). This CDR3 is built from 15 residues. CDR1 and CDR2 from the germline V gene are SGHAT and FQDESV (reference sequence). V was cut by 5 bases and J by 2 bases, with 12 bases left in between. Here the CDR3 DNA reads TGTGCCAGCAGCACATACAGGGATAACACCGGGGAGCTGTTTTTT. The encoded protein is CASSTYRDNTGELFF.

On this clonotype itself: Just one base apart from a much larger clone, this may be a read error. The gene calls are TRBV6-1 and TRBJ2-7, with 13 bases identical to TRBD2. Unmatched junction bases numbered 0, after V lost 8 bases and J lost 2 bases. CDR3 length equals 13 residues. Germline CDR1 MNHNS, CDR2 SASEGT. The CDR3: CASGTSGTYEQYF. As DNA, the CDR3 is TGTGCCAGCGGGACTAGCGGGACCTACGAGCAGTACTTC.

Note on this clonotype: One base away lies a much larger clone, so this may be a sequencing read error. The chain carries TRBV11-3 and TRBJ2-7; possibly TRBD1 or TRBD2 for D (5 bases each). V shed 3 bases and J shed 5 bases, with 20 bases lying between them. Per germline, CDR1 SGHNT and CDR2 YENEEA. This CDR3 is 16 amino acids long. The CDR3 bases are TGTGCCAGCAGCTTGAGGGCCTCCAAGGGGTTCCACGAGCAGTACTTC. Translated, it gives CASSLRASKGFHEQYF.

In DNA form, the CDR3 reads TGTGCCATCAGTGAAATAGGCCCCGGGGAGCTGTTTTTT. It translates to CAISEIGPGELFF. This chain links TRBV10-3 with TRBJ2-2; no clear D gene. The CDR3 is 13 amino acids. Germline V gene lookup returns CDR1 ENHRY and CDR2 SYGVKD. Trimming left V 3 bases short and J 6 bases short, with 8 bases between.

In its sample, this clonotype was seen many times. The CDR3 DNA is TGTGCCAGCAGCTCACCGGGACTAGCGGAGCAAGAGACCCAGTACTTC. Translated, it gives CASSSPGLAEQETQYF. This chain uses TRBV5-5 with TRBJ2-5, with 11 bases fitting TRBD2. The CDR3 has 16 residues. V shed 3 bases and J 2 bases; nucleotides not matched to a gene: 6. Germline-derived CDR1 and CDR2 are SGHKS and YYEKEE (reference sequence).

The chain employs TRBV7-9 and TRBJ2-7; TRBD1 aligns across 7 bases. CDR1 and CDR2 (germline): SEHNR, FQNEAQ (reference sequence). The CDR3 sequence is 14 residues long. Trimming removed 4 bases from V and 3 bases from J; junction bases left unmatched: 6. The CDR3 DNA reads as TGTGCCAGCAGCTCCCAACAGGGGCTCTACGAGCAGTACTTC. Translating gives CASSSQQGLYEQYF.

The table lists this clonotype with many counts. The CDR3 coding sequence is TGTGCCAGCAGCGTAGTAGCGGGAGGGGGAGAGACCCAGTACTTC. Protein: CASSVVAGGGETQYF. The V gene is TRBV9, the J gene TRBJ2-5; 11 bases align to TRBD2. With 0 bases clipped from V and 4 bases from J, the junction kept 2 bases outside the gene matches. There are 15 residues in the CDR3. CDR1 is SGDLS and CDR2 is YYNGEE in the germline V gene.

There are a few counts of this clonotype. The chain links TRBV4-3 to TRBJ1-5; D is uncertain. CDR1 is LGHNA, CDR2 YSLEER, per germline. The ends were cut back, 0 bases at V and 2 bases at J, with 8 bases in the middle. This CDR3 is built from 15 residues. CDR3 DNA: TGCGCCAGCAGCCAAGAGTGGCGCGGCAATCAGCCCCAGCATTTT. Protein product: CASSQEWRGNQPQHF.

This clonotype was detected only once. The J gene is TRBJ2-2, the V gene TRBV25-1, with D uncertain. The CDR3 totals 13 residues. Per the germline V gene, CDR1 is MGHDK and CDR2 is SYGVNS. With 8 bases removed from V and 0 bases from J, the gap between germline ends came to 7 bases. CDR3 loop: CASVETNTGELFF. CDR3 sequence (DNA): TGTGCCAGCGTCGAAACGAACACCGGGGAGCTGTTTTTT.

At least ten counts were recorded for this clonotype. This chain connects TRBV30 to TRBJ2-7, with 8 bases lining up with TRBD1. The CDR3 is 15 residues long. CDR1 is GTSNPN, CDR2 SVGIG, per germline (reference sequence). The V segment lost 0 bases and the J segment 6 bases; nucleotides outside the gene matches: 10. The CDR3 is CAWSVLGARGREQYF. The CDR3 coding sequence is TGTGCCTGGAGTGTACTTGGGGCCAGGGGGCGCGAGCAGTACTTC.

The sample holds many counts of this clonotype. V and J are TRBV5-1 and TRBJ2-1; the D is unclear. The CDR3 loop spans 14 amino acids. The germline V gene has CDR1 SGHRS and CDR2 YFSETQ. V was clipped by 2 bases and J by 5 bases, with 11 bases between them. CDR3 amino acids: CASSFGHGDNEQFF. CDR3 coding DNA: TGCGCCAGCAGCTTTGGCCACGGAGACAATGAGCAGTTCTTC.

J is TRBJ2-1 and V is TRBV7-2; TRBD2 matches at 13 bases. Germline CDR1 is SGHTA and CDR2 is FQGNSA. The CDR3 length is 17 residues. Trimming took 4 bases from V and 8 from J; bases not matched to a gene: 11. In DNA, the CDR3 is TGTGCCAGCAGCTCAGGGACTAGCGGGGCTGGGGGTCATGAGCAGTTCTTC. This codes for CASSSGTSGAGGHEQFF. Full variable domain (outside the CDR3, taken from reference TRBV7-2 and TRBJ2-1): GAGVSQSPSNKVTEKGKDVELRCDPISGHTALYWYRQSLGQGLEFLIYFQGNSAPDKSGLPSDRFSAERTGGSVSTLTIQRTQQEDSAVYLCASSSGTSGAGGHEQFFGPGTRLTVL.